This T cell receptor (beta chain) was recovered during a study of T cells in localized non-small cell lung cancer. The study's findings and limits: Sequencing involved a lone tumor region, leaving heterogeneity possible.

The CDR3 runs 12 residues. V lost 3 bases and J 7 bases, leaving 9 bases between the germline ends. Germline CDR1 and CDR2: KGHSH and LQKENI. As for this clone: What it binds is not known.

Sequenced by immunoSEQ multiplex PCR; TCRdb stores in-frame clones only, minus some. The sample yields around 100,000 clones, approximately 90% seen once. Sequenced material: peripheral blood, taken before any cancer treatment. This chain joins TRBV18 and TRBJ1-2; D is unresolved. This receptor was identified in a man aged 40 to 75 with stage I squamous cell lung carcinoma. The chain's CDR3 is CASSPEGLGYTF. CDR3 DNA: TGTGCCAGCTCACCGGAGGGTCTTGGCTACACCTTC.